The next 22 T cell receptor beta chains were all read from a single sample in a study of blood T cell repertoires in COVID-19. Generated by immunoSEQ multiplex PCR, the TCRdb table keeps only in-frame clones and is missing some. The sample holds around 110,000 clones, roughly 86% seen once. The specimen was peripheral blood. The source of these receptors is a man aged 35 to 55 with acute or convalescent COVID-19.

The chain joins TRBV5-1 to TRBJ2-1, with D perhaps matching TRBD2 (5 bases). Trimming shortened V by 0 bases and J by 2 bases, and 12 bases separated the two germline ends. The germline V gene encodes CDR1 SGHRS and CDR2 YFSETQ. The CDR3 spans 16 residues. The CDR3 nucleotides are TGCGCCAGCAGCTTGGGAGGGCGGACCACCTACAATGAGCAGTTCTTC. As protein: CASSLGGRTTYNEQFF. Using reference TRBV5-1 and TRBJ2-1 for the parts outside the CDR3, the full variable domain is KAGVTQTPRYLIKTRGQQVTLSCSPISGHRSVSWYQQTPGQGLQFLFEYFSETQRNKGNFPGRFSGRQFSNSRSEMNVSTLELGDSALYLCASSLGGRTTYNEQFFGPGTRLTVL.

V and J are TRBV30 and TRBJ1-5, with D unclear. Germline V gives CDR1 GTSNPN, CDR2 SVGIG (reference sequence). V lost 2 bases and J lost 3, with 11 bases in between. The CDR3 has 14 amino acids. The CDR3 DNA reads TGTGCCTGGAGTTCCGTGCAGTTCAATCAGCCCCAGCATTTT. The encoded protein is CAWSSVQFNQPQHF.

This chain's CDR3 is CAWRIGAGMNYGYTF. CDR3 nucleotide sequence: TGTGCCTGGAGAATAGGGGCAGGAATGAACTATGGCTACACCTTC. The genes are TRBV30 and TRBJ1-2; TRBD1 might be the D (5 bases). There are 15 residues in the CDR3. Germline values: CDR1 GTSNPN, CDR2 SVGIG (reference sequence). Trimming stripped 3 bases from V and 2 bases from J, with 16 bases between.

The genes are TRBV7-2 and TRBJ1-1; no definite D call. Germline values: CDR1 SGHTA, CDR2 FQGNSA. The germline V and J ends were trimmed by 6 bases and 0 bases, with 11 bases remaining between them. This CDR3 contains 14 residues. The CDR3, as DNA: TGTGCCAGCAGTTTGAAAAGAGTGAACACTGAAGCTTTCTTT. It translates to CASSLKRVNTEAFF.

The rearrangement joins TRBV29-1 to TRBJ2-3; 9 positions agree with TRBD2. The CDR3 is 15 amino acids. The J segment lost 6 bases and the V segment lost 6 bases, leaving 13 bases of the junction unmatched. Per germline, CDR1 SQVTM and CDR2 ANQGSEA. The CDR3 reads CSVKWRGGRGDTQYF. CDR3 DNA sequence: TGCAGCGTCAAATGGCGGGGGGGCCGTGGGGATACGCAGTATTTT.

The chain has TRBV10-3 and TRBJ2-1, with D possibly being TRBD2 (5 bases). The V end was cut by 6 bases, the J end by 7 bases, with 10 bases between. The CDR3 runs 12 residues. CDR1 and CDR2 from the germline V gene are ENHRY and SYGVKD. CDR3 nucleotides: TGTGCCATCAGCGAGGGTCGGAATGAGCAGTTCTTC. It yields the protein CAISEGRNEQFF.

The chain recombines TRBV6-6 with TRBJ1-1, with D maybe TRBD1 (5 bases). There are 14 residues in the CDR3. The V gene's germline CDR1 is MNHNY and CDR2 SVGAGI (reference sequence). Deletions cut 6 bases from V and 5 bases from J, with 16 bases between. The CDR3 sequence: CASSLGGGRTEAFF. CDR3 DNA: TGTGCCAGCAGCCTGGGGGGGGGTAGGACTGAAGCTTTCTTT.

This sequence joins TRBV29-1 and TRBJ2-1; TRBD1 matches at 8 bases. In germline, CDR1 is SQVTM, CDR2 ANQGSEA. CDR3 length: 14 residues. The junction had 9 bases not matched to a gene; V was cut back by 4 bases and J by 7 bases. This CDR3 reads CSVAPGTGSNEQFF. The CDR3 bases are TGCAGCGTTGCCCCCGGGACAGGATCTAATGAGCAGTTCTTC.

The rearrangement joins TRBV7-8 to TRBJ2-3; 8 nucleotides align to TRBD2. Germline lookup yields CDR1 SGHVS and CDR2 FQNEAQ. This CDR3 is 19 amino acids long. J was trimmed by 2 bases and V by 0 bases; bases with no gene match: 13. The DNA for the CDR3 is TGTGCCAGCAGCTTAGCGCTGGGTCTCGGCGGGGGGCCCACAGATACGCAGTATTTT. Protein sequence: CASSLALGLGGGPTDTQYF.

In DNA, the CDR3 is TGTGCCACCGACTCCCGCGTGAACAATCAGCCCCAGCATTTT. It translates to CATDSRVNNQPQHF. The chain joins TRBV15 to TRBJ1-5; no clear D. This CDR3 region has 14 residues. In germline, CDR1 is LNHNV, CDR2 YYDKDF (reference sequence). V lost 8 bases and J lost 3, with 14 bases in between.

The chain joins TRBV30 to TRBJ2-1, with a weak D call TRBD2 (7 bases). Germline V lookup: CDR1 GTSNPN, CDR2 SVGIG (reference sequence). The V gene lost 5 bases and the J gene lost 0 bases, with 14 bases spanning the gap. This CDR3 spans 15 amino acids. The CDR3 nucleotides are TGTGCCTGGGCCCTGGGAGGGGGCTCCTACAATGAGCAGTTCTTC. Encoded protein: CAWALGGGSYNEQFF.

The V call is TRBV27, the J call TRBJ1-5; D call uncertain. The CDR3 spans 15 residues. Trimming removed 3 bases at V and 0 bases at J, with 9 bases between. The V gene's germline CDR1 is MNHEY and CDR2 SMNVEV (reference sequence). The CDR3 reads CASSFSSHSNQPQHF. DNA for the CDR3: TGTGCCAGCAGTTTCTCGAGCCATAGCAATCAGCCCCAGCATTTT.

This clone has only one observation. The chain is built from TRBV19 and TRBJ2-1; D remains unclear. The germline V gene encodes CDR1 LNHDA and CDR2 SQIVND (reference sequence). The CDR3 is 15 amino acids. The V gene lost 3 bases and the J gene lost 0 bases, with 9 bases spanning the gap. The CDR3, as DNA: TGTGCCAGTAGTATTGAGTCGAGCTCCTACAATGAGCAGTTCTTC. It codes for CASSIESSSYNEQFF.

The chain uses TRBV5-8 and TRBJ2-1, with D possibly TRBD1 on 6 matching bases. Germline assignment: CDR1 SGHTS and CDR2 YDEGEE. V was shortened by 8 bases and J by 7 bases, with 22 bases between the two germline ends. There are 15 residues in the CDR3. In DNA, the CDR3 is TGTGCCAGTCCCGCTTGGCCAGGGGTGGTGAATGAGCAGTTCTTC. Protein sequence: CASPAWPGVVNEQFF.

This clone has just one count. The chain combines TRBV30 with TRBJ1-6, with D perhaps matching TRBD1 (6 bases). The germline CDR1 and CDR2 sequences are GTSNPN and SVGIG (reference sequence). The CDR3 is 17 amino acids. Trimming took 3 bases from V and 0 from J, leaving 15 bases between them. The CDR3 DNA sequence: TGTGCCTGGAGCGACCGAGGGGGTAGCTCCTATAATTCACCCCTCCACTTT. This translates into CAWSDRGGSSYNSPLHF.

In this sample, this clone turned up a few times. This chain joins TRBV6-5 and TRBJ1-6; D is perhaps TRBD1 (6 bases). Trimming took off 5 bases at V and 6 bases at J, with 11 bases between the two ends. The length of the CDR3 is 14 residues. Germline CDR1 MNHEY, CDR2 SVGAGI. CDR3 sequence (DNA): TGTGCCAGCAGTCCAGGGGCGAGTAATTCACCCCTCCACTTT. It translates to CASSPGASNSPLHF.

The genes are TRBV6-6 and TRBJ2-7; 7 nucleotides agree with TRBD1. From germline, CDR1 is MNHNY and CDR2 SVGAGI (reference sequence). This CDR3 has 13 amino acids. Trimming cost V 7 bases and J 3 bases; bases outside gene matches: 6. CDR3 nucleotide sequence: TGTGCCAGCACCCGACAGGGTGGCTACGAGCAGTACTTC. Its protein is CASTRQGGYEQYF.

The chain uses TRBV19 and TRBJ2-2; 12 bases line up with TRBD1. The trim removed 8 bases at V and 6 bases at J, leaving 7 bases unmatched. There are 15 residues in the CDR3. The germline V gene encodes CDR1 LNHDA and CDR2 SQIVND (reference sequence). CDR3 protein: CASSPGTGGSGELFF. For the CDR3, the DNA is TGTGCCAGTTCGCCCGGGACAGGGGGCTCCGGGGAGCTGTTTTTT. Together with reference TRBV19 and TRBJ2-2, the CDR3 gives the full variable domain: DGGITQSPKYLFRKEGQNVTLSCEQNLNHDAMYWYRQDPGQGLRLIYYSQIVNDFQKGDIAEGYSVSREKKESFPLTVTSAQKNPTAFYLCASSPGTGGSGELFFGEGSRLTVL.

This clone was recorded only once. The chain carries TRBV6-5 and TRBJ2-1; tentative D call: TRBD2 (5 bases). Per germline, CDR1 MNHEY and CDR2 SVGAGI. This CDR3 is 13 amino acids long. V gave up 7 bases and J gave up 3 bases, with 10 bases separating them. This CDR3 is CASTGSVYNEQFF. CDR3 DNA: TGTGCCAGCACGGGTAGCGTCTACAATGAGCAGTTCTTC.

The chain links TRBV5-1 to TRBJ2-2, with no clear D. The CDR3 is 14 residues long. Germline V CDR1 and CDR2: SGHRS, YFSETQ. The V gene lost 7 bases and the J gene lost 2 bases, with 12 bases spanning the gap. CDR3 in DNA: TGCGCCAGCGGAGAAGTGCGTAACACCGGGGAGCTGTTTTTT. Translated, it gives CASGEVRNTGELFF.

This sequence joins TRBV13 and TRBJ2-2; the match to TRBD1 covers 7 bases. In germline, CDR1 is PRHDT, CDR2 FYEKMQ (reference sequence). The CDR3 covers 13 residues. Germline trimming cut 5 bases from V and 6 bases from J; bases unmatched to any gene: 3. The CDR3: CASSLTGPGELFF. In DNA form, the CDR3 reads TGTGCCAGCAGCCTGACAGGGCCCGGGGAGCTGTTTTTT.

A word on this clone: The sample contains more than one DNA sequence encoding this CDR3. The V call is TRBV11-2, the J call TRBJ2-1, with D hard to call. CDR3 length: 14 amino acids. The germline V gene encodes CDR1 SGHAT and CDR2 FQNNGV. Trimming shortened V by 1 base and J by 4 bases, and 8 bases separated the two germline ends. The chain's CDR3 is CASSLAGSYNEQFF. The CDR3 nucleotides are TGTGCCAGCAGCTTAGCCGGGTCTTACAATGAGCAGTTCTTC.